These T cell receptor beta chains were read from a single sample in a study of OX40 agonist ivuxolimab in advanced cancers. TCRdb's copy holds only in-frame clones and misses some; the assay was immunoSEQ multiplex PCR. The top ten clones hold 27% of a sample with approximately 60,000 clones, 84% of them seen once. The specimen comprised CD4+ or CD8+ T cells sorted from blood, sampled in a trial of the OX40 agonist ivuxolimab. These receptors were obtained from an adult with an advanced solid tumor such as melanoma, head and neck, liver or kidney cancer. CDR3s include the opening cysteine and the closing phenylalanine or tryptophan. D genes are given only for firm matches. Expanded clones are given a class, and other clones once, few, many or no size at all.

v_gene,j_gene,abundance,d_gene,CDR3aa,CDR3nt
TRBV11-3,TRBJ1-1,-,TRBD1,CASSLEGQATEAFF,TGTGCCAGCAGCTTAGAAGGACAGGCGACTGAAGCTTTCTTT
TRBV18,TRBJ2-7,-,-,CASSVDTGTYEQYF,TGTGCCAGCTCAGTCGACACGGGGACCTACGAGCAGTACTTC
TRBV30,TRBJ1-6,-,TRBD1,CAWSQGGSYNSPLHF,TGTGCCTGGTCTCAGGGGGGCTCCTATAATTCACCCCTCCACTTT
TRBV5-6,TRBJ2-5,-,-,CASSSNRGGETQYF,TGTGCCAGCAGCTCCAATAGGGGCGGGGAGACCCAGTACTTC
TRBV20-1,TRBJ2-1,-,-,CSAPAYNEQFF,TGCAGTGCTCCGGCCTACAATGAGCAGTTCTTC
TRBV7-6,TRBJ1-1,-,-,CASSSIGGTEAFF,TGTGCCAGCAGTTCTATCGGGGGCACTGAAGCTTTCTTT
TRBV7-9,TRBJ2-5,-,TRBD2,CASSLKGLAGVKETQYF,TGTGCCAGCAGCTTAAAGGGACTAGCGGGAGTTAAGGAGACCCAGTACTTC
TRBV11-2,TRBJ2-2,-,-,CASNERAGELFF,TGTGCCAGCAACGAAAGGGCCGGGGAGCTGTTTTTT
TRBV19,TRBJ2-1,-,-,CASSIEGDIDNEQFF,TGTGCCAGTAGTATAGAGGGGGACATAGACAATGAGCAGTTCTTC
TRBV28,TRBJ2-2,-,-,CASTIRRQTGELFF,TGTGCCAGCACTATAAGGAGGCAAACCGGGGAGCTGTTTTTT
TRBV7-9,TRBJ2-7,once,-,CASSRTPVVEQYF,TGTGCCAGCAGCCGGACTCCGGTCGTGGAGCAGTACTTC
TRBV14,TRBJ2-3,-,-,CASSRVSGGATDTQYF,TGTGCCAGCAGCCGAGTATCGGGGGGCGCGACAGATACGCAGTATTTT
TRBV30,TRBJ2-7,-,-,CAWSSGFEQYF,TGTGCCTGGAGTTCTGGGTTTGAGCAGTACTTC
TRBV5-8,TRBJ1-3,-,-,CASSVGSGNTIYF,TGTGCCAGCAGCGTAGGTTCTGGAAACACCATATATTTT
TRBV30,TRBJ2-7,-,-,CAWSSSHRAEQYF,TGTGCCTGGAGTTCCTCGCACAGGGCCGAGCAGTACTTC
TRBV29-1,TRBJ2-1,-,TRBD2,CSAGLARDEQFF,TGCAGCGCAGGACTAGCGCGAGATGAGCAGTTCTTC
TRBV29-1,TRBJ2-1,-,TRBD2,CSVGGGNNEQFF,TGCAGCGTTGGCGGGGGTAACAATGAGCAGTTCTTC
TRBV6-6,TRBJ2-5,once,-,CASMGIQETQYF,TGTGCCAGCATGGGAATCCAAGAGACCCAGTACTTC